One T cell receptor beta chain is described in this entry. The antigen is not known. The data stem from a study of T-cell memory formation after mild COVID-19. General observations from the study: Later expanders leaned CD4+, whereas day 15 to 85 contracting clones were balanced CD4/CD8.

TCRdb ran MiXCR on the 5' RACE reads and lists one entry per CDR3 protein. The table lists 270,000 or so distinct CDR3 sequences, over 15% of them singletons, with 22% in the top ten. V was trimmed by 4 bases and J by 6 bases, leaving 12 bases between them. This CDR3 spans 13 amino acids. Germline V gives CDR1 KGHSH, CDR2 LQKENI. Sequencing was carried out using PBMCs or a T cell subset sorted from them (not recorded which). The V call is TRBV18, the J call TRBJ1-1, with D unresolved. This clonotype originated in a man between 18 and 35 years old who had mild COVID-19 (a few samples of this study predate the infection). Cell type and time point are not known. The CDR3 is CASSRSRKSEAFF. DNA for the CDR3: TGTGCCAGCTCACGGAGCAGAAAGTCTGAAGCTTTCTTT.